This T cell receptor (beta chain) was found in a study of human T cells and chemical hapten exposure. The time point: patch test 1, 2 weeks after DPC sensitization. Described treatment: therapeutic diphenylcyclopropenone sensitization with weekly scalp DPC. V was clipped by 4 bases and J by 2 bases, with 11 bases between them. This CDR3 comprises 13 residues. The V gene's germline CDR1 is SQVTM and CDR2 ANQGSEA. General study findings and limits: Sensitization with DPC brought no change to TCRs above 1 in 1000 in frequency.

This clonotype is deemed medium-sized. What it recognizes is unknown. MiXCR, run by TCRdb on the RACE reads, gives a single entry per CDR3 protein. The sample includes about 14,000 distinct CDR3 sequences, over 15% of them seen just once. Specimen: whole blood, collected in connection with sensitization to the hapten diphenylcyclopropenone (DPC). The chain joins TRBV29-1 to TRBJ2-5; a weak D match, TRBD1 (5 bases). This TCR derives from a woman in her twenties or thirties with alopecia areata. Some clones in this sample may be carry-over from other donors' samples. CDR3 sequence reads: CSVARTQQETQYF. DNA of the CDR3: TGCAGCGTTGCGAGGACACAACAAGAGACCCAGTACTTC.